Below, 30 T cell receptor beta chains from the same sample are listed, as sequenced in a study of T cells in women clearing cervical HPV infection. Profiled with immunoSEQ multiplex PCR; TCRdb holds only in-frame clones, not every one. Its table records tens of thousands of clones. Specimen: blood buffy coat. The receptors stem from a woman aged 18 to 69 with a cervical HPV16 infection that either progressed to CIN3+ or cleared (not recorded which).

A word on this clone: The sequenced fragment ends 3 residues before the CDR3 boundary, so the rest is inferred from the germline J gene. This rearrangement joins TRBV25-1 to TRBJ2-1; possibly TRBD2 for D (6 bases). Germline V gives CDR1 MGHDK, CDR2 SYGVNS. Trimming removed 6 bases at V and 7 bases at J, with 7 bases between. The length of the CDR3 is 11 residues. This CDR3 is CASSGGNEQFF. The DNA read from the CDR3 is TGTGCCAGCAGCGGGGGTAATGAG. Using reference TRBV25-1 and TRBJ2-1 for the parts outside the CDR3, the full variable domain is EADIYQTPRYLVIGTGKKITLECSQTMGHDKMYWYQQDPGMELHLIHYSYGVNSTEKGDLSSESTVSRIRTEHFPLTLESARPSHTSQYLCASSGGNEQFFGPGTRLTVL.

In regard to this clone: The CDR3 extends 3 residues past the end of the read, so its final part is completed from the germline J gene. V usage is TRBV20-1 and J usage is TRBJ2-5; D is uncertain. The V end lost 3 bases, the J end lost 5 bases, and 19 bases lay between the germline ends. Looked up from germline, CDR1 is DFQATT and CDR2 is SNEGSKA (reference sequence). CDR3 length: 15 amino acids. The CDR3 protein is CSASRTPQKWETQYF. The covered CDR3 bases are TGCAGTGCTAGTCGAACTCCTCAAAAGTGGGAGACC.

About this clone itself: The CDR3 goes on 3 residues after the read ends, and that part is filled in from the germline J gene. V is TRBV30 and J is TRBJ1-4; D perhaps matches TRBD1 (5 bases). Looked up from germline, CDR1 is GTSNPN and CDR2 is SVGIG (reference sequence). Trimming took 1 base from V and 8 from J, leaving 8 bases between them. This CDR3 comprises 12 residues. CDR3 bases read: TGTGCCTGGAGTGATGAGGGGGAAAAA. It encodes CAWSDEGEK. The CDR3 in full is CAWSDEGEKLFF.

To note about this clone: The sequenced fragment ends 3 residues before the CDR3 boundary, so the rest is inferred from the germline J gene. The chain uses TRBV18 and TRBJ2-3; 8 bases fit TRBD2. The CDR3 runs to 16 residues. The germline V gene encodes CDR1 KGHSH and CDR2 LQKENI. J gave up 4 bases and V 0 bases, and 6 bases lay outside the gene matches. Incomplete CDR3 DNA: TGTGCCAGCTCACCACCAGGGACTAGGGCAGCAGATACG. The encoded protein is CASSPPGTRAADT. The full-length CDR3 reads as CASSPPGTRAADTQYF.

Turning to this clone: The read gets to within 3 residues of the CDR3 end, and the germline J gene fills in the rest. The rearrangement links TRBV20-1 to TRBJ1-5; 9 nucleotides line up with TRBD1. Germline lookup yields CDR1 DFQATT and CDR2 SNEGSKA (reference sequence). There are 15 residues in the CDR3. The trim removed 3 bases at V and 5 bases at J, leaving 8 bases unmatched. CDR3: CSASPGQGYYQPQHF. The CDR3 DNA, read in part, is TGCAGTGCTAGCCCGGGACAGGGTTACTATCAGCCC.

Concerning this clone itself: The sequence runs out 3 residues before the end of the CDR3; the remainder is reconstructed from the germline J gene. The chain uses TRBV20-1 and TRBJ2-2, with TRBD2 matching 8 bases. The ends lost 6 bases at V and 4 bases at J; junction bases unmatched: 7. The CDR3 spans 14 residues. Germline V gene sequence: CDR1 DFQATT, CDR2 SNEGSKA (reference sequence). The chain's CDR3 is CSAVTSGGTGELFF. CDR3 bases read: TGCAGTGCCGTCACTAGCGGAGGCACCGGGGAG.

Points on this clone: From the germline J gene comes the end of the CDR3, since the read stops 3 residues before it. The chain is built from TRBV9 and TRBJ2-5; TRBD1 matches at 9 bases. J was trimmed by 6 bases and V by 3 bases; bases with no gene match: 3. The germline V gene encodes CDR1 SGDLS and CDR2 YYNGEE. The length of the CDR3 is 13 residues. CDR3: CASSADRGQTQYF. The covered CDR3 bases are TGTGCCAGCAGCGCGGACAGGGGACAGACC.

On this clone: The read stops 3 residues short of the end of the CDR3; the missing end is completed from the germline J gene. The chain is built from TRBV2 and TRBJ2-3, with a weak D call TRBD1 (5 bases). Deletions cut 2 bases from V and 0 bases from J, with 12 bases between. Per the germline V gene, CDR1 is SNHLY and CDR2 is FYNNEI. The CDR3 loop spans 16 amino acids. The sequenced CDR3 bases are TGTGCCAGCAGTGAACTGGGGCGGCCTAGCACAGATACG. Translation: CASSELGRPSTDT. The full CDR3 protein is CASSELGRPSTDTQYF.

As concerns this clone: The read comes to an end 3 residues before the CDR3 does, leaving the germline J gene to fill in the end. This chain uses TRBV7-2 with TRBJ2-1; tentatively, D is TRBD1 (6 bases). V was cut by 4 bases and J by 7 bases, with 8 bases left in between. CDR1 SGHTA and CDR2 FQGNSA come from the germline V gene. This CDR3 region has 12 residues. CDR3 region: CASSSTGNEQFF. The sequenced CDR3 bases are TGTGCCAGCAGCTCAACAGGGAATGAG. Variable domain in full (rest from reference TRBV7-2 and TRBJ2-1): GAGVSQSPSNKVTEKGKDVELRCDPISGHTALYWYRQSLGQGLEFLIYFQGNSAPDKSGLPSDRFSAERTGGSVSTLTIQRTQQEDSAVYLCASSSTGNEQFFGPGTRLTVL.

Regarding this clone: Sequencing ends 3 residues short of the CDR3 end; the germline J gene provides the rest. V usage is TRBV4-2 and J usage is TRBJ1-2; the match to TRBD1 covers 7 bases. Germline V lookup: CDR1 LGHNA, CDR2 YNFKEQ. The CDR3 extends over 15 amino acids. V was pared by 1 base and J by 4 bases, with 6 bases of the junction left unmatched. The CDR3: CASSQGYAGGYGYTF. The CDR3 DNA, read in part, is TGTGCCAGCAGCCAAGGGTATGCAGGGGGCTATGGC.

The sequenced CDR3 bases are TGCAGTGCCACGACTAGCGCGACCTACAATGAG. It yields the protein CSATTSATYNE. The entire CDR3 is CSATTSATYNEQFF. The V and J genes are TRBV20-1 and TRBJ2-1; 8 bases fit TRBD2. The CDR3 end is not reached by the read, which stops 3 residues before it; the germline J gene fills it in. The V gene end was trimmed by 6 bases and the J gene end by 2 bases; junction bases not matched to a gene: 6. This CDR3 has 14 residues. The germline gives CDR1 DFQATT, CDR2 SNEGSKA (reference sequence).

Notes on this clone: The read is 3 residues too short to cover the CDR3 end, so that end is filled in from the germline J gene. V and J are TRBV18 and TRBJ2-5; 8 bases fit TRBD1. CDR3 length: 16 amino acids. V trimming: 0 bases; J trimming: 2 bases; junction bases outside the gene matches: 5. Germline values: CDR1 KGHSH, CDR2 LQKENI. CDR3 region: CASSPPQGQGQETQYF. The DNA read from the CDR3 is TGTGCCAGCTCACCACCGCAAGGACAGGGACAAGAGACC. The complete variable domain, with remaining parts taken from reference TRBV18 and TRBJ2-5, reads NAGVMQNPRHLVRRRGQEARLRCSPMKGHSHVYWYRQLPEEGLKFMVYLQKENIIDESGMPKERFSAEFPKEGPSILRIQQVVRGDSAAYFCASSPPQGQGQETQYFGPGTRLLVL.

A note on this clone: The observed sequence ends 3 residues before the CDR3 terminus, with the missing tail filled in from the germline J gene. V is TRBV29-1 and J is TRBJ2-3; 11 nucleotides match TRBD2. Germline V lookup: CDR1 SQVTM, CDR2 ANQGSEA. V trimming: 4 bases; J trimming: 2 bases; junction bases outside the gene matches: 2. CDR3 length equals 14 residues. CDR3 sequence reads: CSVGTSGLTDTQYF. The CDR3 bases that were read are TGCAGCGTTGGGACTAGCGGGCTCACAGATACG.

On this clone: The sequence runs out 3 residues before the end of the CDR3; the remainder is reconstructed from the germline J gene. The chain recombines TRBV6-1 with TRBJ1-6, with TRBD1 matching over 10 bases. Trimming took 2 bases from V and 10 from J; bases not matched to a gene: 11. Germline loops: CDR1 MNHNS, CDR2 SASEGT. This CDR3 spans 17 amino acids. Incomplete CDR3 DNA: TGTGCCAGCAGTGAACGGTACGGGGGACAGGGGCAATCACCC. Protein product: CASSERYGGQGQSP. The entire CDR3 sequence reads CASSERYGGQGQSPLHF.

The CDR3 reads CASKGGAGPGANVLTF. The DNA read from the CDR3 is TGTGCCAGTAAAGGCGGGGCGGGCCCTGGGGCCAACGTC. The chain carries TRBV19 and TRBJ2-6; D might be TRBD2 (6 bases). The DNA ends 3 residues before the CDR3 does, and the rest of the CDR3 is filled in from the germline J gene. Between the trimmed V and J ends, which lost 7 bases and 2 bases, there was a span of 15 bases. Germline V CDR1 and CDR2: LNHDA, SQIVND (reference sequence). This CDR3 has 16 amino acids.

Remarks on this clone: The sequenced fragment ends 3 residues before the CDR3 boundary, so the rest is inferred from the germline J gene. The rearrangement joins TRBV30 to TRBJ1-1, with TRBD1 matching over 8 bases. CDR1 is GTSNPN and CDR2 is SVGIG in the germline V gene (reference sequence). The CDR3 spans 13 residues. CDR3 sequence reads: CALLDRGSLEAFF. CDR3 bases read: TGTGCCTTGCTCGACAGGGGCTCACTCGAA.

Details on this clone: The read ends 3 residues early relative to the CDR3; the germline J gene fills the gap. The chain employs TRBV20-1 and TRBJ2-1; 8 bases map to TRBD1. The germline CDR1 and CDR2 sequences are DFQATT and SNEGSKA (reference sequence). This CDR3 is 15 amino acids long. The V gene end was trimmed by 4 bases and the J gene end by 2 bases; junction bases not matched to a gene: 7. CDR3 DNA (partial): TGCAGTGCTACCCCGGGACAGGTGGCCTACAATGAG. This codes for CSATPGQVAYNE. The full CDR3 protein is CSATPGQVAYNEQFF.

As for this clone: The CDR3 end is not reached by the read, which stops 3 residues before it; the germline J gene fills it in. The chain employs TRBV7-2 and TRBJ1-2, with D possibly matching TRBD1 (6 bases). CDR3 size: 14 residues. The V end was cut by 6 bases, the J end by 7 bases, with 18 bases between. Looked up from germline, CDR1 is SGHTA and CDR2 is FQGNSA. The CDR3 loop is CASSSPGGAFGYTF. The CDR3 bases that were read are TGTGCCAGCAGTTCCCCGGGGGGGGCCTTTGGC.

Considering frequency, this clone is medium-sized. From the germline J gene comes the end of the CDR3, since the read stops 3 residues before it. V is TRBV2 and J is TRBJ2-4, with TRBD1 matching 8 bases. The V segment lost 7 bases and the J segment 4 bases; nucleotides outside the gene matches: 9. The germline V gene encodes CDR1 SNHLY and CDR2 FYNNEI. CDR3 length: 15 amino acids. CDR3 bases read: TGTGCCAGCATTTCAGAGACAGGGGTAAAAAACATT. Encoded protein: CASISETGVKNI. The whole CDR3 is CASISETGVKNIQYF.

For this clone: Sequencing ends 3 residues short of the CDR3 end; the germline J gene provides the rest. The rearrangement joins TRBV10-1 to TRBJ2-4, with 7 bases aligning to TRBD1. The CDR3 runs to 18 residues. The junction had 16 bases not matched to a gene; V was cut back by 8 bases and J by 0 bases. Germline loops: CDR1 WNHNN, CDR2 SYGVQD (reference sequence). The CDR3 DNA, read in part, is TGCGCCAGCCTCCAGACAGGGTCACTATCACTAGCCAAAAACATT. The encoded protein is CASLQTGSLSLAKNI. The CDR3, in full, reads CASLQTGSLSLAKNIQYF.

Incomplete CDR3 DNA: TGTGCCAGCAGCTCGGGTCTAAGGAACACTGAA. This sequence encodes CASSSGLRNTE. The full CDR3 is CASSSGLRNTEAFF. The chain is built from TRBV5-4 and TRBJ1-1; D unclear. The observed sequence ends 3 residues before the CDR3 terminus, with the missing tail filled in from the germline J gene. V was shortened by 3 bases and J by 1 base, with 10 bases between the two germline ends. Germline-derived CDR1 and CDR2 are SGHNT and YYREEE (reference sequence). The CDR3 extends over 14 amino acids.

On this clone: The observed sequence ends 3 residues before the CDR3 terminus, with the missing tail filled in from the germline J gene. The genes are TRBV7-9 and TRBJ1-1; D is ambiguous. V was shortened by 8 bases and J by 4 bases, with 11 bases between the two germline ends. From germline, CDR1 is SEHNR and CDR2 FQNEAQ (reference sequence). The CDR3 contains 12 residues. Incomplete CDR3 DNA: TGTGCCAGCGGAGGGCCTGCCACTGAA. Encoded protein: CASGGPATE. The full-length CDR3 reads as CASGGPATEAFF.

The covered CDR3 bases are TGTGCCATCAGTGTACAACAGGGACCCTCCACCTACGAG. This sequence encodes CAISVQQGPSTYE. The full-length CDR3 reads as CAISVQQGPSTYEQYF. The rearrangement joins TRBV10-3 to TRBJ2-7; D perhaps matches TRBD1 (6 bases). The read is 3 residues too short to cover the CDR3 end, so that end is filled in from the germline J gene. V lost 4 bases and J lost 2, with 18 bases in between. The CDR3 runs to 16 residues. Germline-derived CDR1 and CDR2 are ENHRY and SYGVKD.

With respect to this clone: The DNA ends 3 residues before the CDR3 does, and the rest of the CDR3 is filled in from the germline J gene. V is TRBV7-2 and J is TRBJ1-2, with 9 positions matching TRBD1. CDR1 and CDR2 (germline): SGHTA, FQGNSA. The CDR3 is 15 amino acids. V lost 5 bases, J lost 4 bases, and 8 bases stayed unmatched. CDR3 in amino acids: CASSLRTGEGYGYTF. The DNA read from the CDR3 is TGTGCCAGCAGCCTCCGGACAGGGGAAGGCTATGGC. The whole variable domain, remainder taken from reference TRBV7-2 and TRBJ1-2, is GAGVSQSPSNKVTEKGKDVELRCDPISGHTALYWYRQSLGQGLEFLIYFQGNSAPDKSGLPSDRFSAERTGGSVSTLTIQRTQQEDSAVYLCASSLRTGEGYGYTFGSGTRLTVV.

A note on this clone: The CDR3 end falls 3 residues outside the read, so it is completed with the germline J gene. The V gene is TRBV30, the J gene TRBJ2-1; D perhaps matches TRBD2 (7 bases). CDR1 and CDR2 (germline): GTSNPN, SVGIG (reference sequence). With 0 bases removed from V and 9 bases from J, the gap between germline ends came to 9 bases. CDR3 length equals 12 residues. Incomplete CDR3 DNA: TGTGCCTGGAGTGTAGGGGGGGGTGAG. It codes for CAWSVGGGE. The complete CDR3 reads CAWSVGGGEQFF.

In regard to this clone: The read halts 3 residues ahead of the CDR3 end, with the missing end drawn from the germline J gene. This rearrangement joins TRBV20-1 to TRBJ2-1; 11 bases map to TRBD2. This CDR3 is 14 amino acids long. Germline CDR1 reads DFQATT; CDR2 reads SNEGSKA (reference sequence). V trimming: 5 bases; J trimming: 5 bases; junction bases outside the gene matches: 5. The CDR3 spells CSAVPTSGNNEQFF. Partial CDR3 DNA: TGCAGTGCTGTCCCGACTAGCGGGAACAATGAG.

Worth noting for this clone: The read gets to within 3 residues of the CDR3 end, and the germline J gene fills in the rest. This chain uses TRBV7-2 with TRBJ2-1; unclear D gene. The CDR3 runs to 13 residues. Germline lookup yields CDR1 SGHTA and CDR2 FQGNSA. The ends were cut back, 4 bases at V and 0 bases at J, with 4 bases in the middle. CDR3 in amino acids: CASSSSSYNEQFF. The part of the CDR3 DNA that was read is TGTGCCAGCAGCTCCAGCTCCTACAATGAG.

Points on this clone: The read finishes 3 residues shy of the CDR3 end, and the germline J gene is used to complete it. V usage is TRBV4-1 and J usage is TRBJ1-6; D is uncertain. Trimming stripped 4 bases from V and 8 bases from J, with 12 bases between. The V gene's germline CDR1 is MGHRA and CDR2 YSYEKL. The length of the CDR3 is 14 residues. CDR3 DNA (partial): TGCGCCAGCAGCCGGGCAGGAGGAGATTCACCC. This gives the protein CASSRAGGDSP. The complete CDR3 reads CASSRAGGDSPLHF.

As concerns this clone: Coverage ceases 3 residues before the CDR3 finishes, and the germline J gene fills in the end. The V call is TRBV10-1, the J call TRBJ2-5; 8 bases are shared with TRBD1. J lost 3 bases, V lost 4 bases, and 1 base had no gene match. The CDR3 extends over 13 amino acids. Germline loops: CDR1 WNHNN, CDR2 SYGVQD (reference sequence). The DNA read from the CDR3 is TGCGCCAGCAGTGTGACAGGGGAAGAGACC. Translating gives CASSVTGEET. In full, the CDR3 reads CASSVTGEETQYF.

Note on this clone: The missing CDR3 end, 3 residues past where the read stops, is filled in from the germline J gene. This chain connects TRBV30 to TRBJ1-2, with a weak D call TRBD1 (6 bases). The CDR3 is made up of 16 amino acids. Germline assignment: CDR1 GTSNPN and CDR2 SVGIG (reference sequence). The CDR3 loop is CAWSLKGGGPHNDYTF. Partial CDR3 DNA: TGTGCCTGGAGTCTGAAAGGGGGAGGGCCTCACAATGAC.